The 11 T cell receptor beta chains below were found in one sample sequenced in a study of spatial heterogeneity in lung cancer. TCRdb independently ran MiXCR on the 5' RACE reads; one entry per CDR3 protein. The data hold 9,700 or so distinct CDR3 sequences, with around 6.3% observed a single time. These TCRs' antigens remain unknown. Regarding the study as a whole: Mutation tallies in tumors tracked expanded intratumoral alpha and beta TCR counts.

Sample time point: sample taken at primary tumor resection. The material sequenced was lung tumor tissue, taken at surgery. Receptor source: a male donor with early-stage non-small cell lung cancer.

In this sample, this clonotype turned up many times. The library was built for alpha chains, so this beta chain is an off-target read and its size means little. The V and J genes are TRBV20-1 and TRBJ2-7; tentatively, D is TRBD1 or TRBD2 (6 bases each). From germline, CDR1 is DFQATT and CDR2 SNEGSKA (reference sequence). This CDR3 is built from 15 residues. Trimming took 5 bases from V and 2 from J, leaving 19 bases between them. CDR3 bases: TGCAGTGCTGTCCCACAGGGACTCGGTACCTACGAGCAGTACTTC. Amino acid sequence: CSAVPQGLGTYEQYF.

This clonotype showed up many times. This beta chain is an off-target read within a library intended for alpha chains, so its frequency means little. The chain uses TRBV20-1 and TRBJ2-5; D gene ambiguous. The CDR3 is made up of 13 amino acids. Per germline, CDR1 DFQATT and CDR2 SNEGSKA (reference sequence). V shed 0 bases and J shed 5 bases, with 10 bases lying between them. DNA of the CDR3: TGCAGTGCTAGAGATCCCCTCGGTGAGACCCAGTACTTC. Translation: CSARDPLGETQYF.

This clonotype has at least ten counts. In a library made to pick up alpha chains, this beta chain is a stray read with a size that means little. The chain carries TRBV12-5 and TRBJ1-2, with D possibly being TRBD1 (5 bases). This CDR3 is built from 15 residues. The V gene lost 1 base and the J gene lost 2 bases, with 11 bases spanning the gap. Looked up from germline, CDR1 is LGHNT and CDR2 is FRNRAP. CDR3: CASGLALKGNYGYTF. CDR3 nucleotide sequence: TGTGCTAGTGGTTTGGCCCTTAAGGGGAACTATGGCTACACCTTC.

This clonotype was seen at least ten times. For a library built for alpha chains, this beta chain is a stray read; little rests on its size. The J gene is TRBJ2-1, the V gene TRBV20-1, with 10 bases identical to TRBD2. Germline CDR1 is DFQATT and CDR2 is SNEGSKA (reference sequence). Trimming took 8 bases from V and 5 from J; bases not matched to a gene: 6. This CDR3 is built from 13 residues. CDR3 DNA: TGCAGTTCAACTAGCGGGGTACACAATGAGCAGTTCTTC. Encoded protein: CSSTSGVHNEQFF.

Sample share makes this clonotype medium-sized (0.01 to 0.1%). The library was built for alpha chains, so this beta chain is an off-target read and its size means little. V gene TRBV6-1 combines with J gene TRBJ2-7, with D unresolved. The CDR3 covers 16 residues. CDR1 is MNHNS, CDR2 SASEGT, per germline. The V gene lost 6 bases and the J gene lost 7 bases, with 25 bases spanning the gap. The CDR3 coding sequence is TGTGCCAGCAGGGTCGGTCGAACATTAACTACTGGGGAGCAGTACGTC. Protein product: CASRVGRTLTTGEQYV.

This clonotype showed up many times. This beta chain is an unintended read in a library built for alpha chains; its size means little. This chain uses TRBV2 with TRBJ1-6, with D unclear. Looked up from germline, CDR1 is SNHLY and CDR2 is FYNNEI. V was trimmed by 7 bases and J by 0 bases, leaving 13 bases between them. This CDR3 is built from 16 residues. The CDR3 sequence: CASTISMRSYNSPLHF. DNA for the CDR3: TGTGCCAGCACCATCTCGATGCGCTCCTATAATTCACCCCTCCACTTT.

This clonotype was detected ten times or more. This beta chain represents an off-target read in a library built for alpha chains; its size is of limited meaning. This chain uses TRBV18 with TRBJ2-3; no clear D. This CDR3 region has 16 residues. V lost 5 bases, J lost 5 bases, and 20 bases lay in between. Germline CDR1 is KGHSH and CDR2 is LQKENI. For the CDR3, the DNA is TGTGCCAGCTCAAAAGGCATCCTTCGTACGGGAGATACGCAGTATTTT. This encodes CASSKGILRTGDTQYF.

This clonotype is deemed medium-sized. Because the library targeted alpha chains, this beta chain is an off-target read whose size means little. This chain joins TRBV2 and TRBJ1-1; a possible D gene is TRBD1 (6 bases). This CDR3 is 13 amino acids long. Trimming cost V 5 bases and J 8 bases, with 15 bases left between them. Germline V gene lookup returns CDR1 SNHLY and CDR2 FYNNEI. DNA of the CDR3: TGTGCCAGCAGTCGGGACACCCTGCAGGAAGCTTTCTTT. This encodes CASSRDTLQEAFF.

This clonotype was seen ten or more times. This beta chain came through as a stray read in a library set up for alpha chains, and its size says little. The chain's CDR3 is CSARDWKSNQPQHF. The CDR3 DNA is TGCAGTGCTAGAGATTGGAAGTCCAATCAGCCCCAGCATTTT. This chain joins TRBV20-1 and TRBJ1-5; D uncertain. Per germline, CDR1 DFQATT and CDR2 SNEGSKA (reference sequence). The CDR3 runs 14 residues. Trimming pared 0 bases from V and 3 bases from J, leaving 9 bases between.

This clonotype showed up many times. This beta chain appears as a stray read in a library generated for alpha chains; its size is not informative. The V call is TRBV3-1, the J call TRBJ2-1; TRBD2 might be the D (5 bases). Germline V gene lookup returns CDR1 LGHDT and CDR2 YNNKEL (reference sequence). This CDR3 has 15 amino acids. The V gene lost 0 bases and the J gene lost 6 bases, with 12 bases spanning the gap. CDR3 region: CASSQESLASNEQFF. The CDR3, as DNA: TGTGCCAGCAGCCAAGAGTCGCTAGCCAGCAATGAGCAGTTCTTC.

By share, this clonotype counts as medium-sized (0.01 to 0.1%). This beta chain is a stray read from a library made for alpha chains; its abundance is not meaningful. The V and J genes are TRBV28 and TRBJ2-7; no definite D call. With 6 bases removed from V and 2 bases from J, the gap between germline ends came to 11 bases. CDR1 and CDR2 (germline): MDHEN, SYDVKM. The CDR3 totals 13 residues. CDR3 sequence: CASSTWDTYEQYF. The DNA of the CDR3 is TGTGCCAGCAGCACCTGGGATACCTACGAGCAGTACTTC.